This T cell receptor beta chain was recorded in a study of cytomegalovirus exposure and HLA in healthy donors. Points from the study as a whole: Some public TCRs appeared in many individuals, while most sequences were rare.

Profiling relied on immunoSEQ multiplex PCR, and the TCRdb table lists in-frame clones only, not all of them. Seen here are 140,000 or so clones, about nine tenths observed once, and the top ten hold about 4.9%. Trimming left V 3 bases short and J 4 bases short, with 7 bases between. The length of the CDR3 is 13 residues. Germline CDR1 LNHDA, CDR2 SQIVND (reference sequence). Notes on this clone: Its antigen is unidentified.

Sequenced material: PBMCs. The chain carries TRBV19 and TRBJ1-5, with no clear D. The TCR was taken from a man between 18 and 35 years old in good health and CMV-seropositive. CDR3 in DNA: TGTGCCAGTAGTATGGGCCGGAATCAGCCCCAGCATTTT. This codes for CASSMGRNQPQHF.